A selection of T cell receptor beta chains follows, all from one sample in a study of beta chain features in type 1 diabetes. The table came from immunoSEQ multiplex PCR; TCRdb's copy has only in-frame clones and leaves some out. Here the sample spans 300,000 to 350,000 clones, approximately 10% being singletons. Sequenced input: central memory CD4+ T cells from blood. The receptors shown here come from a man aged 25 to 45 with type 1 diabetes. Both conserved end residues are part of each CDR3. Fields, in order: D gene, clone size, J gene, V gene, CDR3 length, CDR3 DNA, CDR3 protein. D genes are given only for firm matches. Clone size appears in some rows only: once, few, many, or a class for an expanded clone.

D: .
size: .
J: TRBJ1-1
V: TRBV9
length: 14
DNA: TGTGCCAGCAGCGTAGCTTCTGGAAGGGCTGAAGCTTTCTTT
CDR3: CASSVASGRAEAFF

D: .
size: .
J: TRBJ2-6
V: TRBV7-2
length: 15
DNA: TGTGCCAGCAGCTTAGGACGGGCTGGGGCCAACGTCCTGACTTTC
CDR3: CASSLGRAGANVLTF

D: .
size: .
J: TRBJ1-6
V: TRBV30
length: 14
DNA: TGTGCCTGGAGTGTTGGGGGGGCTAATTCACCCCTCCACTTT
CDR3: CAWSVGGANSPLHF

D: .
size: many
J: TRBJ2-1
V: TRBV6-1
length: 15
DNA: TGTGCCAGCAGTAGGAGCGGGGACAACGGGAGTGAGCAGTTCTTC
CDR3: CASSRSGDNGSEQFF

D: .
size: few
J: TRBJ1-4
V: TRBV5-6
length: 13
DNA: TGTGCCAGCAGCTTGTCCGTATCGGAAAAACTGTTTTTT
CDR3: CASSLSVSEKLFF

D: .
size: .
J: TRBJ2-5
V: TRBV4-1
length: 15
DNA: TGCGCCAGCAGCCAAGATCGGTCAGCTAAAGAGACCCAGTACTTC
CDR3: CASSQDRSAKETQYF

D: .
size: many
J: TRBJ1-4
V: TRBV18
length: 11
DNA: TGTGCCAGCTCACCACCGGAAAAACTGTTTTTT
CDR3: CASSPPEKLFF

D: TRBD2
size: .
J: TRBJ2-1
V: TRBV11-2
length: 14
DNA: TGTGCCTCCCTGGCGGGGGGGCCTTACAATGAGCAGTTCTTC
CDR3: CASLAGGPYNEQFF

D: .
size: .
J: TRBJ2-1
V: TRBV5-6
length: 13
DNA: TGTGCCAGCAGTCCAGGGTTCTACAATGAGCAGTTCTTC
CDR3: CASSPGFYNEQFF

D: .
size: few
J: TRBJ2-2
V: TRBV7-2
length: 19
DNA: TGTGCCAGCAGTCGAAAACCGAGCAGGCCGGTGGATAACACCGGGGAGCTGTTTTTT
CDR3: CASSRKPSRPVDNTGELFF

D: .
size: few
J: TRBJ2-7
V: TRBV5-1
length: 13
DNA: TGCGCCAGCAGCTCCACAGGGAATAACGAGCAGTACTTC
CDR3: CASSSTGNNEQYF

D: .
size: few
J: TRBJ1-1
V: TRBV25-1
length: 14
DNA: TGTGCCAGCAGTGAGTTCCGAGACAGTGCTGAAGCTTTCTTT
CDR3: CASSEFRDSAEAFF

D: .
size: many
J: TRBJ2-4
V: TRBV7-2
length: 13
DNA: TGTGCCAGCAGCTTGGGCGAGGGGAACATTCAGTACTTC
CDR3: CASSLGEGNIQYF

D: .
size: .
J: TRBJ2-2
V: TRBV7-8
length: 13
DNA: TGTGCCAGCAGCTTAGGAGTAGAATTAGAGCTGTTTTTT
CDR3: CASSLGVELELFF

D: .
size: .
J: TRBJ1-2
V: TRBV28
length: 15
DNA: TGTGCCAGCAGTCCGCACAGGGTTTTTAACTATGGCTACACCTTC
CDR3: CASSPHRVFNYGYTF

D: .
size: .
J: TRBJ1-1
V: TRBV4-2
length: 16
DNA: TGTGCCAGCAGCCAAGAGGGAGGCCGAGTGAACACTGAAGCTTTCTTT
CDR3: CASSQEGGRVNTEAFF

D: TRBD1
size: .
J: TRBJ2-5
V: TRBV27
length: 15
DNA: TGTGCCAGCAGTTTGGCGGGACAGGGCGGGGAGACCCAGTACTTC
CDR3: CASSLAGQGGETQYF

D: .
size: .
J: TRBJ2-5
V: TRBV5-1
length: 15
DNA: TGCGCCAGCAGCTTCCGGGGCCTGGAGGAAGAGACCCAGTACTTC
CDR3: CASSFRGLEEETQYF

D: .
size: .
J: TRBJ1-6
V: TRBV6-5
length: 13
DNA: TGTGCCATCAAGGGCAGATATAATTCACCCCTCCACTTT
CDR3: CAIKGRYNSPLHF

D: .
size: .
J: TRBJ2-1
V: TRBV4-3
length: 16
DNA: TGCGCCAGCAGCCAAGCGAGATCCGGACAACACAATGAGCAGTTCTTC
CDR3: CASSQARSGQHNEQFF

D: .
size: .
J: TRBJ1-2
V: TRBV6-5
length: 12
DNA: TGTGCCAGCAGTGAAAGGGATTCCGGCTACACCTTC
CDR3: CASSERDSGYTF

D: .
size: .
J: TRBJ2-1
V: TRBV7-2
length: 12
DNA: TGTGCCAGCAGCTTATACAACTCTGAGCAGTTCTTC
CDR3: CASSLYNSEQFF

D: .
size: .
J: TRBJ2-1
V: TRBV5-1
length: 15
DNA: TGCGCCAGCAGCTCCGACAGAACTAGGGGCAATGAGCAGTTCTTC
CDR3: CASSSDRTRGNEQFF

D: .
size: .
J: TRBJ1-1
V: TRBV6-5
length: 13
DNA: TGTGCCAGCAGTTACGAGGGAAACACTGAAGCTTTCTTT
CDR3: CASSYEGNTEAFF

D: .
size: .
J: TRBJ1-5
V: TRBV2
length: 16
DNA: TGTGCCAGCAGGGCCAGACAGCCTGTTAGCAATCAGCCCCAGCATTTT
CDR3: CASRARQPVSNQPQHF

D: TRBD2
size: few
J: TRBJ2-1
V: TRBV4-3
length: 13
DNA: TGCGCCAGCAGCCAAAACCGAGCGGGGGGGCCTTTCTTC
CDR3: CASSQNRAGGPFF

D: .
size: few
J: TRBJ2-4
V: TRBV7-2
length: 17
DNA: TGTGCCAGCAGCTTAGCGGGTGGGGGGGCGCCGCAAAACATTCAGTACTTC
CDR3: CASSLAGGGAPQNIQYF

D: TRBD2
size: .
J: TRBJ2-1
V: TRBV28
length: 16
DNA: TGTGCCAGCAGTCCCTATAGCGGGGGGGCTCACAATGAGCAGTTCTTC
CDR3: CASSPYSGGAHNEQFF

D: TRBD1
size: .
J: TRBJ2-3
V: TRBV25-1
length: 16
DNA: TGTGCCAGCAGTGAAGCCGGGACAGGGGGAACAGATACGCAGTATTTT
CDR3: CASSEAGTGGTDTQYF

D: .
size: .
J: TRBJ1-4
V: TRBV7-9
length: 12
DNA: TGTGCCAGCAAAAGGGCCACTGAAAAACTGTTTTTT
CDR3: CASKRATEKLFF

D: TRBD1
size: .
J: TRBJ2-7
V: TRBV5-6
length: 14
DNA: TGTGCCAGCAGCTTGGGGGACAGTCACTACGAGCAGTACTTC
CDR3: CASSLGDSHYEQYF

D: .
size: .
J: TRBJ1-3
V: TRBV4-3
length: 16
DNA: TGCGCCAGCAGCCAAGAACCTGGTCCCGGTGGAAACACCATATATTTT
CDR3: CASSQEPGPGGNTIYF

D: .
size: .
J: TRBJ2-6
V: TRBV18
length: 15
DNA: TGTGCCAGCTCACCACCGGGGGCTGGGGCCAACGTCCTGACTTTC
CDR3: CASSPPGAGANVLTF

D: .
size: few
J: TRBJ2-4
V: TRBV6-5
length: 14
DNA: TGTGCCAGCTGTACGGGGGCGGGACAAAACATTCAGTACTTC
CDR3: CASCTGAGQNIQYF

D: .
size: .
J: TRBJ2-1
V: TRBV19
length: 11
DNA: TGTGCCAGTAGGGACAGACAGGAGCAGTTCTTC
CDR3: CASRDRQEQFF

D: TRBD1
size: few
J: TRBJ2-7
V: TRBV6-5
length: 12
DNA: TGTGCATCCGGGACAGGGGTCCACGAGCAGTACTTC
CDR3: CASGTGVHEQYF

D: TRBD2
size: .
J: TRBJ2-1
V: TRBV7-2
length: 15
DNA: TGTGCCAGCAGCTTAGGACTAGCTCAGTGGGGTGAGCAGTTCTTC
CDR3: CASSLGLAQWGEQFF

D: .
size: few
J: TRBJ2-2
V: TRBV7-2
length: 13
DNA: TGTGCCAGCACCGGGGCGAACACCGGGGAGCTGTTTTTT
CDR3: CASTGANTGELFF

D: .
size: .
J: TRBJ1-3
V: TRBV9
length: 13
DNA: TGTGCCAGCAGCGTAGCCGGGAGGAACACCATATATTTT
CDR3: CASSVAGRNTIYF

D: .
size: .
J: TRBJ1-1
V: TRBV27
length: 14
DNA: TGTGCCAGCCGCTCGTATTTTCTGGGCACTGAAGCTTTCTTT
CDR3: CASRSYFLGTEAFF

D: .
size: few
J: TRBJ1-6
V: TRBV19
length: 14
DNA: TGTGCCAGTAGCCAGAGCTCCTATAATTCACCCCTCCACTTT
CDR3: CASSQSSYNSPLHF

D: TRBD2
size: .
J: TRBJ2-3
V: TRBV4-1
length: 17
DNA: TGCGCCAGCAGCACCCGCGCACTAGCGTCTCTAGGGGATACGCAGTATTTT
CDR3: CASSTRALASLGDTQYF

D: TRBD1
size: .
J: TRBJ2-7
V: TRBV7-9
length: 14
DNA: TGTGCCAGCAGCCGGACAGGGGGTTTCTACGAGCAGTACTTC
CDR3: CASSRTGGFYEQYF

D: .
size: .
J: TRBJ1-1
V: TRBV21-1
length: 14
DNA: TGTGCCAGCAGCAAATCTCCTCGGGACACTGAAGCTTTCTTT
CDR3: CASSKSPRDTEAFF

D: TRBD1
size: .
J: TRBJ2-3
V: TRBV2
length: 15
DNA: TGTGCCAGCAGTGAGGGGGACAGGGGCTCAGATACGCAGTATTTT
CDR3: CASSEGDRGSDTQYF

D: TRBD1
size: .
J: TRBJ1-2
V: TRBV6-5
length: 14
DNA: TGTGCCAGCAGTTGGGGACAGGGTATCTATGGCTACACCTTC
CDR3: CASSWGQGIYGYTF

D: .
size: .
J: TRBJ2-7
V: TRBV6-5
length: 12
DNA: TGTGCCAGCAGCCCCGGCTCCTACGAGCAGTACTTC
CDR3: CASSPGSYEQYF

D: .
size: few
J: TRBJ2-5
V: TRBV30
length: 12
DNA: TGTGCCTGGAGTACCCAGCTGGAGACCCAGTACTTC
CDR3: CAWSTQLETQYF

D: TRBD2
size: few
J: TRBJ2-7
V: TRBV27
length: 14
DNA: TGTGCCAGCAGTTCAGCGGGGGGGCCCTACGAGCAGTACTTC
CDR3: CASSSAGGPYEQYF

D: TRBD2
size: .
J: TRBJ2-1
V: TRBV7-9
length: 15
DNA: TGTGCCAGCAGCTTAGACAGCGGGGGCCCATCGGAGCAGTTCTTC
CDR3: CASSLDSGGPSEQFF

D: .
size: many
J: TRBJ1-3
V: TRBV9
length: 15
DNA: TGTGCCAGCAGCGTAGCACCGCGGACTGGAAACACCATATATTTT
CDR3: CASSVAPRTGNTIYF

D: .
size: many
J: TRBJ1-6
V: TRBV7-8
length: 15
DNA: TGTGCCAGCAGCTTAAACAGGGATTCAGGTTCACCCCTCCACTTT
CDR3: CASSLNRDSGSPLHF

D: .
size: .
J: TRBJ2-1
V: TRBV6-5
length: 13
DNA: TGTGCCAGCAGCAAGGTGGACAGCAATGAGCAGTTCTTC
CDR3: CASSKVDSNEQFF

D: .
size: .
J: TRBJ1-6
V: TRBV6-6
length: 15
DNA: TGTGCCAGCAGTTACTCGGCGGTATCGAGTTCACCCCTCCACTTT
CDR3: CASSYSAVSSSPLHF

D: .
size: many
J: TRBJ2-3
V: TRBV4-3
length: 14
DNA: TGCGCCAGCAGCTTTCGGACGACGGCAGATACGCAGTATTTT
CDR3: CASSFRTTADTQYF